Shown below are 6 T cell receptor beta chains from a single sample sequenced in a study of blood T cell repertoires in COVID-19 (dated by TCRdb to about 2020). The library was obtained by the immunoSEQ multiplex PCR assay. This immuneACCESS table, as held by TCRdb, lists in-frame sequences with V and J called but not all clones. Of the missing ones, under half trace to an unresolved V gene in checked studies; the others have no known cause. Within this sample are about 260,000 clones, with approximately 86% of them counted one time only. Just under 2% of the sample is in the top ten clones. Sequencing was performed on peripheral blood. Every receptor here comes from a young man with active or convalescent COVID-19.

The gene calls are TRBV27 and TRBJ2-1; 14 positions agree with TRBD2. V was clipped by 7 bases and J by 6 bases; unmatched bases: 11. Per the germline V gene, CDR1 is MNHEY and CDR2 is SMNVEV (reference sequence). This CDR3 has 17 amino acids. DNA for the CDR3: TGTGCCAGCATTCCGGGACTAGCGGGAGTCAGACGCAATGAGCAGTTCTTC. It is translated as CASIPGLAGVRRNEQFF.

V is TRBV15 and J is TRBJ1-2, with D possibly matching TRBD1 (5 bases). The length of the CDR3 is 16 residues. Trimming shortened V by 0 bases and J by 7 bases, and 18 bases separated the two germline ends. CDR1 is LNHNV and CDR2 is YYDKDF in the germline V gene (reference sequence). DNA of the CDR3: TGTGCCACCAGCAGAGATAGCATTAGTAGGGGTAGTGGCTACACCTTC. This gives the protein CATSRDSISRGSGYTF. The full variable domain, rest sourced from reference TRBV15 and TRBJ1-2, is DAMVIQNPRYQVTQFGKPVTLSCSQTLNHNVMYWYQQKSSQAPKLLFHYYDKDFNNEADTPDNFQSRRPNTSFCFLDIRSPGLGDTAMYLCATSRDSISRGSGYTFGSGTRLTVV.

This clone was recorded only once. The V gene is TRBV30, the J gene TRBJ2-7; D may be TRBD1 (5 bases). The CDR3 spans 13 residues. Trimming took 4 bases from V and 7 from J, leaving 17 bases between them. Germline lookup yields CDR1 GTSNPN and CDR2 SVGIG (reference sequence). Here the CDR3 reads CAWNEQVIGEQYF. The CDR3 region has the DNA TGTGCCTGGAACGAACAGGTCATAGGGGAGCAGTACTTC. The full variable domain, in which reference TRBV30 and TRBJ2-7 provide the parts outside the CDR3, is SQTIHQWPATLVQPVGSPLSLECTVEGTSNPNLYWYRQAAGRGLQLLFYSVGIGQISSEVPQNLSASRPQDRQFILSSKKLLLSDSGFYLCAWNEQVIGEQYFGPGTRLTVT.

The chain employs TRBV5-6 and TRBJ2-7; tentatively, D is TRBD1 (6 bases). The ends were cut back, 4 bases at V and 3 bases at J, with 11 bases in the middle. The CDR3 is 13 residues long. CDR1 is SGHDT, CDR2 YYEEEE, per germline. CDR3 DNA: TGTGCCAGCAGCAGATCGACAGGCTACGAGCAGTACTTC. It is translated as CASSRSTGYEQYF. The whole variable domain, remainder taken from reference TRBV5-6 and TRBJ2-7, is DAGVTQSPTHLIKTRGQQVTLRCSPKSGHDTVSWYQQALGQGPQFIFQYYEEEERQRGNFPDRFSGHQFPNYSSELNVNALLLGDSALYLCASSRSTGYEQYFGPGTRLTVT.

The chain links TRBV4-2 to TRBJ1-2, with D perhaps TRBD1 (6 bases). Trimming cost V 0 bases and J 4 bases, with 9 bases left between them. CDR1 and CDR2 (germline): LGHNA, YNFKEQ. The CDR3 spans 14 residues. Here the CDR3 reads CASSQDVGAYGYTF. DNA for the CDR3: TGTGCCAGCAGCCAAGACGTGGGGGCCTATGGCTACACCTTC.

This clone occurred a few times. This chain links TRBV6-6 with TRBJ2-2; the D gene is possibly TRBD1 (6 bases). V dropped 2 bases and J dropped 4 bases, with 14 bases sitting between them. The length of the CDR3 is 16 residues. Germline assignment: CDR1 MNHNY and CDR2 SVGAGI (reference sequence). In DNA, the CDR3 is TGTGCCAGCAGTTACACCCTCGGACAGTTCACCGGGGAGCTGTTTTTT. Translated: CASSYTLGQFTGELFF.